What follows describes a single TCR beta chain. This entry comes from a study of blood T cell repertoires in COVID-19. Study members were between 18 and 89 years old and lived in 25 or so US regions. The trim removed 4 bases at V and 7 bases at J, leaving 12 bases unmatched. This CDR3 is 16 amino acids long. Germline V CDR1 and CDR2: SGHRS, YFSETQ. Only in-frame clones appear in the TCRdb table, and some are missing; sequencing was by immunoSEQ multiplex PCR. The sample has approximately 160,000 clones; more than 75% are singletons. This chain connects TRBV5-1 to TRBJ2-1; 9 bases are shared with TRBD2. The sequencing sample was made of PBMCs or T cells enriched from blood (not recorded which). This TCR was recovered from a man in his forties who had recovered from COVID-19. The CDR3 protein is CASSTPGGGAQNEQFF. DNA for the CDR3: TGCGCCAGCAGCACCCCGGGCGGGGGGGCGCAGAATGAGCAGTTCTTC.